This TCR beta chain comes out of a study of somatic mutations in cytotoxic T cells in rheumatoid arthritis. Some clones are missing from TCRdb's copy, which holds only in-frame ones; the method was immunoSEQ multiplex PCR. The sample records about 12,000 clones, nearly 80% being singletons. CDR3 length: 16 amino acids. The V and J ends lost 4 bases and 2 bases respectively, with 17 bases between them. Germline V lookup: CDR1 LGHNA, CDR2 YNFKEQ. The sequencing sample was made of CD8+ T cells sorted from blood. This clonotype was obtained from a middle-aged man in good health. V gene TRBV4-2 combines with J gene TRBJ1-2, with D tentatively TRBD1 (5 bases). CDR3: CASSPWGEGGNYGYTF. CDR3 nucleotide sequence: TGTGCCAGCAGCCCCTGGGGGGAGGGCGGAAACTATGGCTACACCTTC.